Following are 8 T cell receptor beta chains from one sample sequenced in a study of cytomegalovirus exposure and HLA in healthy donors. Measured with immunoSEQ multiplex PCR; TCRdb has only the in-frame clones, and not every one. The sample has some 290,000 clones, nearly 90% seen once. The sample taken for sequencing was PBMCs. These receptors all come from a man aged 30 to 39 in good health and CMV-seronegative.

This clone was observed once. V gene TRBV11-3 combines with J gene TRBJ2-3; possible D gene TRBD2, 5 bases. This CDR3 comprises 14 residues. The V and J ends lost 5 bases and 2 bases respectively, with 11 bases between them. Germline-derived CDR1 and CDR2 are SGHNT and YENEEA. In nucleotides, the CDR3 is TGTGCCAGCAGCGACGGACGGGACACAGATACGCAGTATTTT. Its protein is CASSDGRDTDTQYF.

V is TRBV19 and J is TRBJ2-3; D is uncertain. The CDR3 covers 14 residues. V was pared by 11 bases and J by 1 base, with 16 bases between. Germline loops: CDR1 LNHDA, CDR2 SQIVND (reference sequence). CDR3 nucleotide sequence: TGTGCCTCAAGAGGCCTTGATGGCACAGATACGCAGTATTTT. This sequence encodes CASRGLDGTDTQYF.

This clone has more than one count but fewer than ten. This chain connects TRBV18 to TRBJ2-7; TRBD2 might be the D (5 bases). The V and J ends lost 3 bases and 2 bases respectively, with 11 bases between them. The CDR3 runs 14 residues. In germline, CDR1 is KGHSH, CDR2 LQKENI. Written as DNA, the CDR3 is TGTGCCAGCTCACCCGGACGGAGGACCTACGAGCAGTACTTC. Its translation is CASSPGRRTYEQYF.

The CDR3 spells CASSSDGYGYTF. CDR3 in DNA: TGTGCCAGCAGTAGCGACGGGTATGGCTACACCTTC. The rearrangement links TRBV6-6 to TRBJ1-2; no reliable D call. Germline V gene sequence: CDR1 MNHNY, CDR2 SVGAGI (reference sequence). The V gene lost 5 bases and the J gene lost 5 bases, with 9 bases spanning the gap. The CDR3 covers 12 residues.

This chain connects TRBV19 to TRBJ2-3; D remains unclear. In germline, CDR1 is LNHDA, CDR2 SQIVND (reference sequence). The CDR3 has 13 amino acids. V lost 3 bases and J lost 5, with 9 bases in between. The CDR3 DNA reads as TGTGCCAGTAGTATTCCCCCTTTAGATACGCAGTATTTT. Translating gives CASSIPPLDTQYF.

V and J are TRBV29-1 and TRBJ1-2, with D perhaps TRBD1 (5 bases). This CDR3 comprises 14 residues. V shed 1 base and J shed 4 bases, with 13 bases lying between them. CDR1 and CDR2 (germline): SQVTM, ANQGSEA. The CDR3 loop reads CSVEGRAGPYGYTF. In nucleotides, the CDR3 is TGCAGCGTTGAAGGTCGAGCAGGGCCCTATGGCTACACCTTC. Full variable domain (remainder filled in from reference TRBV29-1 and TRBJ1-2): SAVISQKPSRDICQRGTSLTIQCQVDSQVTMMFWYRQQPGQSLTLIATANQGSEATYESGFVIDKFPISRPNLTFSTLTVSNMSPEDSSIYLCSVEGRAGPYGYTFGSGTRLTVV.

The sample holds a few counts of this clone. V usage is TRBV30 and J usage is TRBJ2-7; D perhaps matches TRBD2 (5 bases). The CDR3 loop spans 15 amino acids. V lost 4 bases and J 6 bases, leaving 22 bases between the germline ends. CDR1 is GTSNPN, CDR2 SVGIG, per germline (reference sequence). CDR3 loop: CAWTPPYTGRGEQYF. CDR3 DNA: TGTGCCTGGACCCCCCCATATACGGGGAGAGGCGAGCAGTACTTC.

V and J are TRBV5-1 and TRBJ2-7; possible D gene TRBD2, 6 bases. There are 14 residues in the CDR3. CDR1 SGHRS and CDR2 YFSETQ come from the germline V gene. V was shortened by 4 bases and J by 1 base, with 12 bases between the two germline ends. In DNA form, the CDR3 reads TGCGCCAGCAGCCCGCGGGACGGTTCCTACGAGCAGTACTTC. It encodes CASSPRDGSYEQYF.